This passage covers 25 T cell receptor beta chains from one sample sequenced in a study of blood T cells in healthy people across ages (dated by TCRdb to about 2015). Receptor libraries were prepared by 5' RACE. The instrument was an Illumina HiSeq 2500. A second PCR of roughly 7 to 11 cycles was run with a J-beta primer mix and a sample-barcoded 5' primer. TCRdb passed the public sequencing reads through fastp at Q25 and MiXCR, retaining productive beta sequences. When rows share a CDR3 protein, they turn into one entry using the most common DNA and genes. The sample records about a million distinct CDR3 sequences, roughly 51% of which are singletons. Roughly 23% of the sample lies in the top ten. The sequencing sample was made of blood. The receptor set was obtained from a woman aged 55-69 years in good health.

The rearrangement uses TRBV6-2 or TRBV6-3 and TRBJ2-1; D not resolved. Germline V lookup: CDR1 MNHEY, CDR2 SVGEGT. This CDR3 has 15 residues. V was pared by 8 bases and J by 4 bases, with 18 bases between. The CDR3 loop reads CASHRRRSLYNEQFF. CDR3 DNA sequence: TGTGCCAGCCATCGGCGGCGGAGCCTTTACAATGAGCAGTTCTTC.

Only a few counts were recorded for this clonotype. The chain links TRBV7-8 to TRBJ1-6, with D hard to call. V dropped 2 bases and J dropped 7 bases, with 9 bases sitting between them. Looked up from germline, CDR1 is SGHVS and CDR2 is FQNEAQ. This CDR3 spans 14 amino acids. CDR3 sequence reads: CASSLRQLNSPLHF. CDR3 coding DNA: TGTGCCAGCAGCTTAAGGCAGCTGAATTCACCCCTCCACTTT.

V and J are TRBV29-1 and TRBJ2-7; D call uncertain. With 6 bases removed from V and 1 base from J, the gap between germline ends came to 16 bases. The germline V gene encodes CDR1 SQVTM and CDR2 ANQGSEA. This CDR3 spans 14 amino acids. Written as DNA, the CDR3 is TGCAGCGTGGATCCCGGGCCGAGTTCCTACGAGCAGTACTTC. Translating it yields CSVDPGPSSYEQYF.

The CDR3 nucleotides read TGTGCCAGCAGCATAGCCACCGAGACATTACTGGTTGCAGATACGCAGTATTTT. Its translation is CASSIATETLLVADTQYF. V usage is TRBV21-1 and J usage is TRBJ2-3; the table's D call of TRBD1 was not tested on the DNA. TRBV21-1 is deemed a pseudogene. The CDR3 runs to 18 residues.

The table lists this clonotype with a count of one. The chain is built from TRBV20-1 and TRBJ2-3; a possible D gene is TRBD1 (5 bases). The germline V gene has CDR1 DFQATT and CDR2 SNEGSKA (reference sequence). Trimming took 3 bases from V and 2 from J, leaving 9 bases between them. The CDR3 runs 13 residues. Here the CDR3 DNA reads TGCAGTGCTAGTAAGGGGAACACAGATACGCAGTATTTT. Its protein product is CSASKGNTDTQYF.

This sequence joins TRBV20-1 and TRBJ2-1; 12 nucleotides line up with TRBD2. Germline V gives CDR1 DFQATT, CDR2 SNEGSKA (reference sequence). V shed 1 base and J 7 bases; nucleotides not matched to a gene: 11. The CDR3 is made up of 17 amino acids. This chain's CDR3 is CSARALGLAGWSNEQFF. The DNA for the CDR3 is TGCAGTGCTAGAGCTCTAGGACTAGCGGGGTGGTCGAATGAGCAGTTCTTC.

This clonotype was recorded a few times. The chain is built from TRBV4-3 and TRBJ2-4; the match to TRBD2 covers 9 bases. The CDR3 runs to 19 residues. Germline trimming cut 1 base from V and 13 bases from J; bases unmatched to any gene: 23. The germline V gene has CDR1 LGHNA and CDR2 YSLEER. This CDR3 reads CASSQALSSGIRTYNEQYF. CDR3 DNA: TGCGCCAGCAGCCAAGCTTTGTCTAGCGGGATTAGGACCTACAATGAGCAGTACTTC.

CDR3 in amino acids: CSARDSRKGGRSSPQHF. CDR3 bases: TGCAGTGCTAGAGATTCTAGAAAGGGGGGTAGGTCTTCGCCCCAGCATTTT. The chain has TRBV20-1 and TRBJ1-5; D possibly corresponds to TRBD1 (6 bases). Germline V gene lookup returns CDR1 DFQATT and CDR2 SNEGSKA (reference sequence). This CDR3 is built from 17 residues. Trimming removed 0 bases at V and 9 bases at J, with 24 bases between.

The chain employs TRBV15 and TRBJ1-2; tentative D call: TRBD1 (6 bases). Trimming pared 4 bases from V and 2 bases from J, leaving 11 bases between. Germline V gives CDR1 LNHNV, CDR2 YYDKDF (reference sequence). CDR3 size: 14 residues. For the CDR3, the DNA is TGTGCCACCAGCAAAAATAGGGGGAACTATGGCTACACCTTC. Its translation is CATSKNRGNYGYTF.

This chain links TRBV12-3 or TRBV12-4 with TRBJ1-5; D is uncertain. The CDR3 is made up of 12 amino acids. The V and J ends lost 5 bases and 5 bases respectively, with 7 bases between them. CDR3 loop: CASSPEYQPQHF. For the CDR3, the DNA is TGTGCCAGCAGTCCTGAGTATCAGCCCCAGCATTTT.

The chain recombines TRBV15 with TRBJ2-5, with D uncertain. The end of the DNA fits TRBJ2-7 better, so the J call may be wrong. CDR1 is LNHNV, CDR2 YYDKDF, per germline (reference sequence). This CDR3 spans 16 amino acids. CDR3: CATSRDRAAGDYEQYF. The CDR3 nucleotides read TGTGCCACCAGCAGAGATAGGGCGGCTGGAGACTACGAGCAGTACTTC.

Details on this clonotype: A read error may be the cause here, since a much bigger clone is one base away. This chain joins TRBV7-9 and TRBJ2-7; no clear D. The CDR3 loop spans 12 amino acids. The germline V gene encodes CDR1 SEHNR and CDR2 FQNEAQ (reference sequence). Written as DNA, the CDR3 is TGTGCCAGCAGCTTAGACTCCTACGCGCAGTACTTC. Its translation: CASSLDSYAQYF.

This clonotype came up a few times. The rearrangement links TRBV27 to TRBJ2-4; possibly TRBD1 for D (6 bases). Trimming shortened V by 0 bases and J by 0 bases, and 15 bases separated the two germline ends. Germline lookup yields CDR1 MNHEY and CDR2 SMNVEV (reference sequence). The CDR3 spans 18 residues. DNA of the CDR3: TGTGCCAGCAGTTTATCGATGAGGGGGTCGGGAGCCAAAAACATTCAGTACTTC. This codes for CASSLSMRGSGAKNIQYF.

J is TRBJ2-3 and V is TRBV20-1, with D perhaps TRBD1 (5 bases). With 0 bases removed from V and 6 bases from J, the gap between germline ends came to 19 bases. The CDR3 loop spans 16 amino acids. The V gene's germline CDR1 is DFQATT and CDR2 SNEGSKA (reference sequence). The CDR3 DNA follows: TGCAGTGCTAGAGATCCACAGGCCATCCTGGGGGATACGCAGTATTTT. This translates into CSARDPQAILGDTQYF.

The sample holds a few counts of this clonotype. The chain carries TRBV6-6 and TRBJ2-3; unclear D gene. The CDR3 is 12 residues long. CDR1 and CDR2 from the germline V gene are MNHNY and SVGAGI (reference sequence). V was trimmed by 8 bases and J by 4 bases, leaving 10 bases between them. The CDR3 DNA is TGTGCCAGCGCCCTAGTAGCAGATACGCAGTATTTT. Translated, it gives CASALVADTQYF.

CDR3 bases: TGTGCCAGCAGCAGACAACCTGAACAGGGTAGGAACAACTATGGCTACACCTTC. It codes for CASSRQPEQGRNNYGYTF. This chain links TRBV21-1 with TRBJ1-2; the table gives TRBD1 as D, unverified against the DNA. TRBV21-1 has pseudogene status. The CDR3 sequence is 18 residues long.

The chain couples TRBV4-1 to TRBJ2-1; TRBD2 matches at 12 bases. This CDR3 has 20 residues. In germline, CDR1 is MGHRA, CDR2 YSYEKL. The V gene end was trimmed by 1 base and the J gene end by 3 bases; junction bases not matched to a gene: 13. In DNA form, the CDR3 reads TGCGCCAGCAGCCAAGCTGAACTAGCGGGAGGCCCATTCCGCTACAATGAGCAGTTCTTC. It encodes CASSQAELAGGPFRYNEQFF.

V and J are TRBV15 and TRBJ1-5; D remains ambiguous. The V end lost 0 bases, the J end lost 1 base, and 13 bases lay between the germline ends. The CDR3 totals 17 residues. Germline assignment: CDR1 LNHNV and CDR2 YYDKDF (reference sequence). The CDR3 loop is CATSRDSLGGSNQPQHF. Written as DNA, the CDR3 is TGTGCCACCAGCAGAGATTCCTTGGGAGGGAGCAATCAGCCCCAGCATTTT.

The V and J genes are TRBV7-9 and TRBJ1-2; D might be TRBD1 (5 bases). Trimming pared 3 bases from V and 5 bases from J, leaving 13 bases between. Germline V gives CDR1 SEHNR, CDR2 FQNEAQ (reference sequence). The CDR3 spans 14 residues. In DNA, the CDR3 is TGTGCCAGCAGCTTCGGAGACAGTGTTTATGGCTACACCTTC. Residues: CASSFGDSVYGYTF. The entire variable domain, with the rest obtained from reference TRBV7-9 and TRBJ1-2, is as follows: DTGVSQNPRHKITKRGQNVTFRCDPISEHNRLYWYRQTLGQGPEFLTYFQNEAQLEKSRLLSDRFSAERPKGSFSTLEIQRTEQGDSAMYLCASSFGDSVYGYTFGSGTRLTVV.

The V and J genes are TRBV20-1 and TRBJ2-3, with D perhaps matching TRBD2 (5 bases). The CDR3 runs 13 residues. Germline CDR1 is DFQATT and CDR2 is SNEGSKA (reference sequence). Between the trimmed V and J ends, which lost 8 bases and 3 bases, there was a span of 15 bases. This CDR3 reads CSSEGELTDTQYF. As DNA, the CDR3 is TGCAGTTCCGAGGGCGAGTTGACAGATACGCAGTATTTT.

The chain couples TRBV20-1 to TRBJ1-2; D possibly corresponds to TRBD1 (6 bases). With 3 bases removed from V and 4 bases from J, the gap between germline ends came to 18 bases. Germline assignment: CDR1 DFQATT and CDR2 SNEGSKA (reference sequence). This CDR3 comprises 15 residues. The CDR3 is CSASSASWGAYGYTF. The CDR3 DNA reads TGCAGTGCTAGTTCGGCGAGTTGGGGGGCCTATGGCTACACCTTC.

This chain uses TRBV6-7 with TRBJ2-3; 16 bases agree with TRBD2. TRBV6-7 is treated as an ORF (open reading frame) with a function not yet certain. CDR3 length equals 21 residues. Trimming took 0 bases from V and 1 from J; bases not matched to a gene: 10. The CDR3 DNA sequence: TGTGCCAGCAGTTACTCGATGGGACTAGCGGGAGGGTCATCGGGCACAGATACGCAGTATTTT. Translating gives CASSYSMGLAGGSSGTDTQYF.

CDR3 coding DNA: TGCAGTGCTTCACAGCGGGCCTACGAGCAGTACTTC. This sequence encodes CSASQRAYEQYF. The chain uses TRBV20-1 and TRBJ2-4; perhaps TRBD2 as D (6 bases). The J call may not be correct, given that the DNA end is closer to TRBJ2-7. The CDR3 has 12 residues. Germline V gives CDR1 DFQATT, CDR2 SNEGSKA (reference sequence).

The chain couples TRBV6-1 to TRBJ2-5; 8 bases match TRBD2. From germline, CDR1 is MNHNS and CDR2 SASEGT. The ends lost 1 base at V and 2 bases at J; junction bases unmatched: 9. The CDR3 contains 17 residues. The chain's CDR3 is CASSEETMIAGQETQYF. The CDR3, as DNA: TGTGCCAGCAGTGAAGAGACCATGATAGCGGGGCAAGAGACCCAGTACTTC.

The chain couples TRBV27 to TRBJ2-7; 9 nucleotides line up with TRBD2. This CDR3 contains 16 residues. The V gene's germline CDR1 is MNHEY and CDR2 SMNVEV (reference sequence). J gave up 6 bases and V 7 bases, and 16 bases lay outside the gene matches. CDR3: CASTPFQLAGGSEQYF. The CDR3 coding sequence is TGTGCCAGCACTCCATTCCAACTAGCGGGTGGAAGCGAGCAGTACTTC.